The 26 T cell receptor beta chains listed next were all sequenced from one sample in a study of Graves' ophthalmopathy and Graves' hyperthyroidism. Beta-chain TCR CDR3 regions were amplified from RNA transcripts. Second-round multiplex PCR came after a first-round RT-PCR that employed HTBI primers. TCRdb re-derived calls from the multiplex PCR reads in MiXCR, one entry per CDR3 protein. The table has over a million distinct CDR3 sequences, less than 45% seen once. The specimen was peripheral blood or thyroid tissue (not recorded which). The receptor set was obtained from an adult man with Graves' hyperthyroidism.

The CDR3, as DNA: TGTGCCAGCGTTGCGCCGTTAGGCGGAGGATCCTACGAGCAGTACTTC. It yields the protein CASVAPLGGGSYEQYF. The chain joins TRBV10-3 to TRBJ2-7, with TRBD2 as a possible D gene (5 bases). Germline V gene data show CDR1 as ENHRY and CDR2 as SYGVKD. Trimming took 10 bases from V and 1 from J, leaving 23 bases between them. The CDR3 runs to 16 residues.

The chain is built from TRBV30 and TRBJ1-2; D not certain. Trimming stripped 3 bases from V and 3 bases from J, with 8 bases between. CDR3 length equals 12 residues. Germline lookup yields CDR1 GTSNPN and CDR2 SVGIG (reference sequence). The CDR3 coding sequence is TGTGCCTGGAGCGTTTACGACTATGGCTACACCTTC. It is translated as CAWSVYDYGYTF.

This chain links TRBV20-1 with TRBJ1-2; possible D gene TRBD1, 5 bases. The CDR3 contains 14 residues. V gave up 5 bases and J gave up 4 bases, with 17 bases separating them. Per the germline V gene, CDR1 is DFQATT and CDR2 is SNEGSKA (reference sequence). The CDR3 spells CSALRVDNRYGYTF. The DNA for the CDR3 is TGCAGTGCTCTCCGGGTGGACAACCGCTATGGCTACACCTTC.

V usage is TRBV5-1 and J usage is TRBJ1-6, with 12 bases lining up with TRBD1. The CDR3 has 15 residues. The germline CDR1 and CDR2 sequences are SGHRS and YFSETQ. V dropped 0 bases and J dropped 9; count of bases not matched to a gene: 1. The CDR3 DNA is TGCGCCAGCAGCTTGGAGGGACAGGGGGCTTCACCCCTCCACTTT. This sequence encodes CASSLEGQGASPLHF.

The chain joins TRBV7-8 to TRBJ2-7, with 9 bases lining up with TRBD1. The CDR3 extends over 17 amino acids. The trim removed 5 bases at V and 3 bases at J, leaving 14 bases unmatched. Germline V CDR1 and CDR2: SGHVS, FQNEAQ. This CDR3 is CASSNRDRARGIYEQYF. CDR3 coding DNA: TGTGCCAGCAGCAACCGGGACAGGGCGCGGGGTATCTACGAGCAGTACTTC.

As regards this clonotype: At one end the junction does not follow the germline gene, possibly because of a read error. The chain combines TRBV29-1 with TRBJ1-2, with 7 bases lining up with TRBD1. Germline V CDR1 and CDR2: SQVTM, ANQGSEA. This CDR3 region has 10 residues. CDR3 DNA: TGCAGCGTCTTACGACAGGGCTACTCCTTC. Protein: CSVLRQGYSF.

The J gene is TRBJ1-1, the V gene TRBV24-1; D ambiguous. The CDR3 extends over 15 amino acids. V was clipped by 2 bases and J by 1 base, with 10 bases between them. The germline gives CDR1 KGHDR, CDR2 SFDVKD. The CDR3: CATSDSGKGNTEAFF. The DNA of the CDR3 is TGTGCCACCAGTGATTCCGGCAAAGGGAACACTGAAGCTTTCTTT.

This clonotype was found a few times. The chain combines TRBV20-1 with TRBJ2-5; the D is unclear. This CDR3 is 17 amino acids long. Germline V gene lookup returns CDR1 DFQATT and CDR2 SNEGSKA (reference sequence). V was clipped by 3 bases and J by 3 bases, with 23 bases between them. The CDR3 sequence is CSASPRRALTVEETQYF. CDR3 nucleotide sequence: TGCAGTGCTAGCCCCAGACGGGCCCTTACGGTCGAAGAGACCCAGTACTTC.

In regard to this clonotype: This clone may be a read error of a much larger clone one base away. The chain is built from TRBV3-1 and TRBJ1-3; tentatively, D is TRBD1 (6 bases). V was shortened by 3 bases and J by 8 bases, with 8 bases between the two germline ends. Germline V gene lookup returns CDR1 LGHDT and CDR2 YNNKEL (reference sequence). The CDR3 runs to 12 residues. Written as DNA, the CDR3 is TGTGCCAGCAGCCACAGGGGTGACACCATATATTTT. The encoded protein is CASSHRGDTIYF. Complete variable domain (other parts from reference TRBV3-1 and TRBJ1-3): DTAVSQTPKYLVTQMGNDKSIKCEQNLGHDTMYWYKQDSKKFLKIMFSYNNKELIINETVPNRFSPKSPDKAHLNLHINSLELGDSAVYFCASSHRGDTIYFGEGSWLTVV.

With regard to this clonotype: Germline is not matched at one junction end, which may reflect a read error. CDR3 loop: CASSDRDGVEQHF. In nucleotides, the CDR3 is TGTGCCAGCAGCGACAGGGACGGCGTCGAGCAGCACTTC. The V call is TRBV2, the J call TRBJ2-7; 7 bases line up with TRBD1. Germline CDR1 SNHLY, CDR2 FYNNEI. The CDR3 spans 13 residues.

This clonotype was counted many times. The CDR3 DNA follows: TGCAGTGCTAGCTCCTTCCCGGACGGCTCCTACGAGCAGTACTTC. It is translated as CSASSFPDGSYEQYF. The chain is built from TRBV20-1 and TRBJ2-7, with D unresolved. Trimming shortened V by 3 bases and J by 0 bases, and 15 bases separated the two germline ends. CDR1 and CDR2 from the germline V gene are DFQATT and SNEGSKA (reference sequence). The CDR3 covers 15 residues.

This chain connects TRBV12-3 or TRBV12-4 to TRBJ2-7; D is uncertain. V lost 1 base, J lost 6 bases, and 7 bases lay in between. CDR3 length equals 12 residues. CDR3 coding DNA: TGTGCCAGCAGTTTAGTTACGTCCGAGCAGTACTTC. It encodes CASSLVTSEQYF.

This clonotype was seen repeatedly, ten times or more. The V gene is TRBV12-3 or TRBV12-4, the J gene TRBJ2-5; weak D call: TRBD1 (5 bases). The CDR3 totals 12 residues. Trimming shortened V by 5 bases and J by 7 bases, and 11 bases separated the two germline ends. CDR3 in amino acids: CASSRQQGTQYF. The CDR3 bases are TGTGCCAGCAGTCGACAGCAGGGGACCCAGTACTTC.

Details on this clonotype: This could be a read error, since a much larger clone is one nucleotide away. As DNA, the CDR3 is TGCAGTGCCCTGACGGGGACCCAAGAGACCCAGTACTTC. Translation: CSALTGTQETQYF. The genes are TRBV20-1 and TRBJ2-5, with D perhaps assigned TRBD1 or TRBD2 (5 bases each). The CDR3 is made up of 13 amino acids. The germline V and J ends were trimmed by 6 bases and 1 base, with 12 bases remaining between them. CDR1 is DFQATT, CDR2 SNEGSKA, per germline (reference sequence).

The rearrangement uses TRBV6-5 and TRBJ1-1, with 8 bases identical to TRBD1. The CDR3 sequence is 14 residues long. V shed 0 bases and J 7 bases; nucleotides not matched to a gene: 4. In germline, CDR1 is MNHEY, CDR2 SVGAGI. CDR3 loop: CASSYSRDRREAFF. The CDR3 region has the DNA TGTGCCAGCAGTTACTCCCGGGACAGGCGTGAAGCTTTCTTT.

This clonotype was found many times. This rearrangement joins TRBV7-9 to TRBJ2-5, with D perhaps matching TRBD1 or TRBD2 (7 bases each). This CDR3 region has 15 residues. The ends were cut back, 3 bases at V and 5 bases at J, with 16 bases in the middle. Germline V gene sequence: CDR1 SEHNR, CDR2 FQNEAQ (reference sequence). The CDR3 nucleotides read TGTGCCAGCAGCTTCCAACGACAGGGAGGGGAGACCCAGTACTTC. Translation: CASSFQRQGGETQYF.

On this clonotype itself: At one of its ends the junction is not consistent with the germline gene, which may arise from a read error. The chain has TRBV28 and TRBJ2-6; D ambiguous. This CDR3 has 17 amino acids. In germline, CDR1 is MDHEN, CDR2 SYDVKM. The chain's CDR3 is CAGSLWAQGSGANVLTF. DNA of the CDR3: TGTGCCGGCAGTTTATGGGCCCAAGGCTCTGGGGCCAACGTCCTGACTTTC.

This clonotype came up many times. The chain recombines TRBV12-3 or TRBV12-4 with TRBJ1-6; the D is unclear. V lost 1 base and J 7 bases, leaving 8 bases between the germline ends. This CDR3 has 14 amino acids. CDR3 amino acids: CASSLGPPNSPLHF. The DNA of the CDR3 is TGTGCCAGCAGTTTAGGGCCCCCCAATTCACCCCTCCACTTT.

In its sample, this clonotype was seen many times. The chain has TRBV14 and TRBJ1-6; D uncertain. Germline lookup yields CDR1 SGHDN and CDR2 FVKESK. The CDR3 sequence is 14 residues long. V lost 4 bases and J lost 7, with 11 bases in between. This chain's CDR3 is CASSPIGRNSPLHF. In DNA form, the CDR3 reads TGTGCCAGCAGCCCCATCGGGCGAAATTCACCCCTCCACTTT.

The genes are TRBV7-9 and TRBJ2-2; D is unclear. The V and J ends lost 1 base and 8 bases respectively, with 5 bases between them. Germline-derived CDR1 and CDR2 are SEHNR and FQNEAQ (reference sequence). The CDR3 has 12 residues. The CDR3 sequence is CASSLDHGELFF. The CDR3 DNA reads TGTGCCAGCAGCTTAGACCATGGGGAGCTGTTTTTT.

The V call is TRBV10-3, the J call TRBJ1-4; the match to TRBD1 covers 10 bases. V shed 6 bases, J shed 8 bases, and the junction held 21 bases outside the gene matches. CDR3 size: 19 residues. Germline values: CDR1 ENHRY, CDR2 SYGVKD. CDR3 loop: CAISISSPGQGSTEEKLFF. CDR3 in DNA: TGTGCCATCAGCATCTCCAGTCCGGGACAGGGGTCTACTGAAGAAAAACTGTTTTTT.

The chain is built from TRBV10-2 and TRBJ1-2; D is uncertain. In germline, CDR1 is WSHSY, CDR2 SAAADI. The length of the CDR3 is 17 residues. The V and J ends lost 2 bases and 0 bases respectively, with 16 bases between them. CDR3 loop: CASSEDGPNLANYGYTF. DNA for the CDR3: TGCGCCAGCAGTGAGGACGGCCCAAACCTAGCTAACTATGGCTACACCTTC.

This clonotype was observed many times. J is TRBJ2-7 and V is TRBV12-3 or TRBV12-4; TRBD1 agrees at 8 bases. This CDR3 region has 14 residues. V was clipped by 8 bases and J by 7 bases; unmatched bases: 13. CDR3 sequence reads: CASLKQGAGVEQYF. Written as DNA, the CDR3 is TGTGCCAGCCTCAAGCAGGGGGCGGGCGTGGAGCAGTACTTC.

About this clonotype: Since a much larger clone is just one base distant, this may be a read error. The genes are TRBV9 and TRBJ1-6, with TRBD1 matching 7 bases. V lost 5 bases to trimming and J lost 9 bases; unmatched junction nucleotides: 14. Germline CDR1 is SGDLS and CDR2 is YYNGEE. This CDR3 region has 16 residues. This CDR3 reads CASRGNPEQGTSPLHF. The CDR3 coding sequence is TGTGCCAGCAGGGGGAACCCGGAACAGGGGACTTCACCCCTCCACTTT. The full variable domain, rest sourced from reference TRBV9 and TRBJ1-6, is DSGVTQTPKHLITATGQRVTLRCSPRSGDLSVYWYQQSLDQGLQFLIQYYNGEERAKGNILERFSAQQFPDLHSELNLSSLELGDSALYFCASRGNPEQGTSPLHFGNGTRLTVT.

This clonotype was seen a handful of times. This chain links TRBV12-3 or TRBV12-4 with TRBJ2-7, with no clear D. V lost 5 bases and J lost 3, with 11 bases in between. The CDR3 totals 13 residues. The CDR3 nucleotides are TGTGCCAGCAGTGGTGGGGTGAACTACGAGCAGTACTTC. It encodes CASSGGVNYEQYF.

This chain connects TRBV27 to TRBJ1-1; the match to TRBD1 covers 8 bases. J gave up 2 bases and V 7 bases, and 3 bases lay outside the gene matches. The CDR3 contains 13 residues. Per the germline V gene, CDR1 is MNHEY and CDR2 is SMNVEV (reference sequence). The CDR3 nucleotides are TGTGCCAGCAAGGGACAGGTAAACACTGAAGCTTTCTTT. Protein: CASKGQVNTEAFF.